This TCR beta chain was observed in a study of graft-versus-host responses after intestinal transplantation. Across the whole study: Isolated intestinal, liver-intestinal, or multivisceral transplants were what recipients had. Recipients were all induced with anti-thymocyte globulin, then given tacrolimus and steroids for two to three years.

Profiling relied on immunoSEQ multiplex PCR, and the TCRdb table lists in-frame clones only, not all of them. The sample gives over 40,000 clones, 85% to 95% of which show up once; 0.45% to 0.65% is in the top ten. In the case of this clone: Antigen: not known.

Trimming left V 6 bases short and J 3 bases short, with 18 bases between. Germline CDR1 and CDR2: MNHEY and SVGAGI. This CDR3 spans 15 amino acids. Broader study findings: High graft-versus-host to host-versus-graft clonal ratios were found in allografts of patients who had graft-donor T cell macrochimerism. Recipient marrow harbored GvH clones, some of which surfaced first in ileum or blood.

The starting material was unstimulated CD8+ T cells sorted from spleen or lymph node cells, obtained before transplant. This receptor was identified in a human donor who was the organ donor for an intestinal transplant. This sequence joins TRBV6-5 and TRBJ2-7; D tentatively fits TRBD1 or TRBD2 (5 bases each). CDR3 sequence: CASSLSGTDNYEQYF. CDR3 DNA sequence: TGTGCCAGCAGCTTATCCGGGACGGACAACTACGAGCAGTACTTC.